This T cell receptor beta chain was documented in a study of cytomegalovirus exposure and HLA in healthy donors. General study results and limits: Presence/absence results assume similar sequencing depth per donor, which may not hold. A missense variant in DCLRE1C was later tied to TCR beta V- and J-gene trimming. TCR beta sequences reportedly predicted most subjects' HLA-A and HLA-B alleles accurately.

The PCR used 60 Vbeta and 13 Jbeta primers. Sequenced by immunoSEQ multiplex PCR; TCRdb stores in-frame clones only, minus some. The repertoire holds 150,000 to 200,000 clones, with about four fifths as singletons. Concerning this clone: What it recognizes is unknown.

This receptor was taken from a man aged 45-65 years in good health and CMV-seropositive. The sequencing sample was made of PBMCs.

CDR3 in amino acids: CASSLDRVGYTF. The CDR3 nucleotides are TGTGCCAGCAGCTTGGACCGGGTAGGCTACACCTTC. The V gene is TRBV5-6, the J gene TRBJ1-2; no clear D. This CDR3 contains 12 residues. Germline V lookup: CDR1 SGHDT, CDR2 YYEEEE. The V gene lost 0 bases and the J gene lost 8 bases, with 8 bases spanning the gap. The variable domain in full, with the rest retrieved from reference TRBV5-6 and TRBJ1-2, is DAGVTQSPTHLIKTRGQQVTLRCSPKSGHDTVSWYQQALGQGPQFIFQYYEEEERQRGNFPDRFSGHQFPNYSSELNVNALLLGDSALYLCASSLDRVGYTFGSGTRLTVV.